The clone carrying this T cell receptor (beta chain) came up a few times. What it binds is unknown. The CDR3 length is 15 residues. The trim removed 6 bases at V and 7 bases at J, leaving 6 bases unmatched. Germline V gene lookup returns CDR1 MGHRA and CDR2 YSYEKL. These data originate in a study of T-cell reconstitution after alpha-beta-depleted transplantation in children. Notes on the study in general: Some patients' high day-60 TCRbeta diversity was attributed to recipient cells surviving conditioning.

Unique molecular identifiers were incorporated during preparation of the TCRbeta library. TCRdb redid the calling of the PCR reads with MiXCR, one entry per CDR3 protein. The sample records around 580,000 distinct CDR3 sequences, over 25% being singletons. Here the sequenced sample was PBMCs, taken before TCRalphabeta/CD19-depleted stem cell transplant. V is TRBV4-1 and J is TRBJ2-1; 13 nucleotides align to TRBD2. The TCR was taken from a boy younger than two with Wiskott-Aldrich syndrome, due to receive a stem cell transplant. In DNA form, the CDR3 reads TGCGCCAGCAGATCCACTAGCGGGAGGGTTAATGAGCAGTTCTTC. Translation: CASRSTSGRVNEQFF.